This TCR beta chain was retrieved from a study of long-term antiretroviral therapy in people with HIV. Study-level findings and limits: Diversity increased after ART yet remained lower than in transplant donor controls. Repertoires from HIV showed CDR3 length ranges narrower than those of controls.

Germline V lookup: CDR1 SGHTA, CDR2 FQGNSA. CDR3 length: 13 amino acids. Trimming left V 0 bases short and J 5 bases short, with 5 bases between. Turning to this clone: Its antigen is still unknown.

Investigators performed immunoSEQ version v3.0 at survey level. Sequencing aimed at about 35,000-55,000 T-cell genomes per sample. Assay used: immunoSEQ multiplex PCR; TCRdb lists only in-frame clones, some missing. Of under 20,000 clones in the sample, 80% were seen once. The sample consisted of unsorted PBMCs, taken 0.2 years after starting antiretroviral therapy. The TCR originated in a woman between 35 and 50 years old with HIV. The chain joins TRBV7-2 to TRBJ2-1; D may be TRBD1 (5 bases). Here the CDR3 reads CASSLARDNEQFF. The DNA for the CDR3 is TGTGCCAGCAGCTTAGCCAGGGACAATGAGCAGTTCTTC.